These T cell receptor beta chains were read from a single sample in a study of cytomegalovirus exposure and HLA in healthy donors. The table came from immunoSEQ multiplex PCR; TCRdb's copy has only in-frame clones and leaves some out. The table shows some 150,000 clones, with around 72% occurring only once. The sample was PBMCs. These receptors all stem from a man between 45 and 60 years old in good health and CMV-seropositive. CDR3s include the opening cysteine and the closing phenylalanine or tryptophan. The order of the fields is clone size, D gene, J gene, V gene, CDR3 DNA, CDR3 protein. The D gene is left open where the match is weak. Part of the rows lack a size; the others show once, few, many or a class for expanded clones.

>few|TRBD2|TRBJ2-1|TRBV5-4
TGTGCCAGCAGCCCAAGGCTAGCGGGAGTTTACAATGAGCAGTTCTTC
CASSPRLAGVYNEQFF
>NA|TRBD2|TRBJ2-5|TRBV10-3
TGTGCCATCAGTGACCCACTAGCGGGAGGGATAGAGACCCAGTACTTC
CAISDPLAGGIETQYF
>once|NA|TRBJ2-1|TRBV5-6
TGTGCCAGCAGCTTGAATGGAGGAGGTGAGCAGTTCTTC
CASSLNGGGEQFF
>few|TRBD2|TRBJ2-5|TRBV5-4
TGTGCCAGCAGCTTGGGACTAGCGGGAGAGACCCAGTACTTC
CASSLGLAGETQYF
>NA|NA|TRBJ2-2|TRBV6-5
TGTGCCAGCAGTTACTACGCCAGGGCTACCGGGGAGCTGTTTTTT
CASSYYARATGELFF
>NA|NA|TRBJ1-1|TRBV28
TGTGCCAGTCTACCGTATGACAGCAGGAACACTGAAGCTTTCTTT
CASLPYDSRNTEAFF
>NA|NA|TRBJ1-6|TRBV6-4
TGTGCCAGCAGGGACATCTCTGCCTATAATTCACCCCTCCACTTT
CASRDISAYNSPLHF
>NA|TRBD1|TRBJ1-2|TRBV5-1
TGCGCCAGCAGCCTCACAGGGGCCTATGGCTACACCTTC
CASSLTGAYGYTF
>once|NA|TRBJ1-2|TRBV7-9
TGTGCCAGCAGCTCCACCGACAGATATGGCTACACCTTC
CASSSTDRYGYTF
>NA|NA|TRBJ1-1|TRBV2
TGTGCCAGCAGACTAGAGGATGGACGAGGCATTGAAGCTTTCTTT
CASRLEDGRGIEAFF
>once|TRBD2|TRBJ2-5|TRBV27
TGTGCCAGCGGTTTACGGGGGGGCAACCAAGAGACCCAGTACTTC
CASGLRGGNQETQYF
>NA|NA|TRBJ2-7|TRBV7-2
TGTGCCAGCAGCTTAGAGGGTCCCGGGGTTGTGCAGTACTTC
CASSLEGPGVVQYF
>NA|TRBD2|TRBJ2-3|TRBV10-2
TGCGCCAGCAGTGGGGTAGGACTAGCGGCCCGCACAGATACGCAGTATTTT
CASSGVGLAARTDTQYF
>NA|TRBD2|TRBJ2-2|TRBV7-8
TGTGCCAGCAGTCCTAGAGCGGGAGGCCAGGGTACCGGGGAGCTGTTTTTT
CASSPRAGGQGTGELFF
>NA|NA|TRBJ1-6|TRBV11-2
TGTGCCAGCAGCTTAGGACCTCAGGGTTTCCTCCACTTT
CASSLGPQGFLHF
>few|NA|TRBJ1-1|TRBV6-1
TGTGCCAGCAGTGAGTGGGCAGGGTCGTTCCAAGCTTTCTTT
CASSEWAGSFQAFF
>NA|TRBD2|TRBJ2-1|TRBV5-4
TGTGCCACCGGGTCTAGCGGCTCCACCTACAATGAGCAGTTCTTC
CATGSSGSTYNEQFF
>NA|NA|TRBJ1-2|TRBV4-1
TGCGCCAGCAGGCAAGGAGCGGTACATGGCTACACCTTC
CASRQGAVHGYTF
>once|TRBD2|TRBJ2-1|TRBV7-9
TGTGCCAGCGCCAATCAAGGGACTATCCGATTCTTC
CASANQGTIRFF
>once|NA|TRBJ2-2|TRBV7-2
TGTGCCAGCAGCTTAACAAACCTAATCCGGGGAAGGACCGGGGAGCTGTTTTTT
CASSLTNLIRGRTGELFF
>once|NA|TRBJ1-5|TRBV6-5
TGTGCCAGCAGTCCCCGGGGAGACTCCAATCAGCCCCAGCATTTT
CASSPRGDSNQPQHF
>few|NA|TRBJ2-4|TRBV5-4
TGTGCCAGCAGCTTGGGAGATGGGAGAGCCAAAAACATTCAGTACTTC
CASSLGDGRAKNIQYF
>NA|TRBD1|TRBJ2-3|TRBV4-1
TGCGCCAGCAGCCAAGCGGTCTCACAGGGGTCAACAGATACGCAGTATTTT
CASSQAVSQGSTDTQYF
>once|TRBD1|TRBJ1-1|TRBV18
TGTGCCAGCTCGCTCACCGGGACAGTGGACACTGAAGCTTTCTTT
CASSLTGTVDTEAFF
>NA|TRBD1|TRBJ2-2|TRBV4-1
TGCGCCAGCAGCGCAACCGGCGGGACAGGGCCCACCGGGGAGCTGTTTTTT
CASSATGGTGPTGELFF
>NA|NA|TRBJ2-3|TRBV10-3
TGTGCCATCAGTGACAGATCAGATACGCAGTATTTT
CAISDRSDTQYF
>NA|TRBD2|TRBJ2-2|TRBV29-1
TGCAGCGTTGGAGAGCGGGAGACCGGGGAGCTGTTTTTT
CSVGERETGELFF
>NA|TRBD1|TRBJ1-2|TRBV6-1
TGTGCCAGCAGTGAAGGACAGGGGGCGAATGGCTACACCTTC
CASSEGQGANGYTF
>NA|NA|TRBJ2-5|TRBV29-1
TGCAGCGTAACCTCAGGACTGAAAGACCCTTGGGAGCAGTACTTC
CSVTSGLKDPWEQYF
>few|TRBD1|TRBJ1-2|TRBV27
TGTGCCAGCAGTTTTCTAGGACAGGGGGCTGGCTACACCTTC
CASSFLGQGAGYTF
>NA|TRBD1|TRBJ2-1|TRBV5-1
TGCGCCAGCAGCTTGTATCTTGGACACCAGGGGGATGAGCAGTTCTTC
CASSLYLGHQGDEQFF
>NA|TRBD1|TRBJ1-1|TRBV11-2
TGTGCCAGCAGTCCGGGACAGCGTACTGAAGCTTTCTTT
CASSPGQRTEAFF
>NA|TRBD2|TRBJ2-7|TRBV6-1
TGTGCCAGCAGTGAAGGACTAGCGGGGACTTACGAGCAGTACTTC
CASSEGLAGTYEQYF
>NA|TRBD1|TRBJ2-7|TRBV18
TGTGCCAGCTCATCGGGGCAGGGGGCTGGCTACGAGCAGTACTTC
CASSSGQGAGYEQYF
>few|TRBD1|TRBJ2-1|TRBV5-1
TGCGCCAGCAGCTTGGGAGGGACAGGGTTTGGTGAGCAGTTCTTC
CASSLGGTGFGEQFF
>NA|TRBD1|TRBJ1-2|TRBV6-1
TGTGCCAGCCGGGACAGGGGCGACTATGGCTACACCTTC
CASRDRGDYGYTF
>NA|TRBD1|TRBJ2-2|TRBV18
TGTGCCAGCTCACCATCGACAGGGGGCCTCACCGGGGAGCTGTTTTTT
CASSPSTGGLTGELFF
>NA|NA|TRBJ1-1|TRBV2
TGTGCCAGCAGTGAGAGAGGCGGGAACATGAACACTGAAGCTTTCTTT
CASSERGGNMNTEAFF
>NA|NA|TRBJ2-3|TRBV5-1
TGCGCCAGCAGCTTGGAGGCGGCGATACTTGGGGATACGCAGTATTTT
CASSLEAAILGDTQYF
>NA|NA|TRBJ1-5|TRBV6-6
TGTGCCAGCCGGGGGGAGGTTAGCAATCAGCCCCAGCATTTT
CASRGEVSNQPQHF
>NA|TRBD1|TRBJ2-7|TRBV5-4
TGTGCCAGCAGCTCCAGTACAGGGGGGAGGTACGAGCAGTACTTC
CASSSSTGGRYEQYF
>NA|TRBD1|TRBJ1-3|TRBV19
TGTGCCAGTAGTATCCTAACAGGGGCATCTGGAAACACCATATATTTT
CASSILTGASGNTIYF
>NA|TRBD1|TRBJ1-5|TRBV7-6
TGTGCCAGCAGCTTCGGGACAGGGGGAAGCAATCAGCCCCAGCATTTT
CASSFGTGGSNQPQHF
>NA|NA|TRBJ1-5|TRBV10-3
TGTGCCATCAGTGTCAACAATCAGCCCCAGCATTTT
CAISVNNQPQHF
>few|TRBD1|TRBJ1-5|TRBV10-3
TGTGCCATCAGTGGACAGGGTATGGAGGCCCAGCATTTT
CAISGQGMEAQHF
>NA|NA|TRBJ1-4|TRBV14
TGTGCCAGCAGCCAAGGAACAGGGAAAACTAATGAAAAACTGTTTTTT
CASSQGTGKTNEKLFF
>NA|NA|TRBJ1-5|TRBV7-2
TGTGCCAGCAGCCCATCAGGGGCGGGCCTCAATCAGCCCCAGCATTTT
CASSPSGAGLNQPQHF
>few|NA|TRBJ2-7|TRBV2
TGTGCCAGCAGGTGGACGGGGACTTGGGACGAGCAGTACTTC
CASRWTGTWDEQYF
>NA|NA|TRBJ1-5|TRBV6-6
TGTGCCAGCAGTTTGGCAAATCAGCCCCAGCATTTT
CASSLANQPQHF
>NA|TRBD1|TRBJ2-1|TRBV5-4
TGTGCCAGCAGCTCGGGGACAGGGGGAACTGAGCAGTTCTTC
CASSSGTGGTEQFF
>NA|NA|TRBJ1-1|TRBV29-1
TGCCGCGTTGCCAGGGCGGACCTCTTT
CRVARADLF